Below, 14 T cell receptor beta chains from the same sample are listed, as sequenced in a study of blood T cell repertoires in COVID-19. Produced via immunoSEQ multiplex PCR; TCRdb's table is partial and in-frame only. The repertoire holds about 190,000 clones, with approximately 80% as singletons. What was sequenced was peripheral blood. These receptors were collected from a human donor in a cohort sampled during active COVID-19.

V gene TRBV7-2 combines with J gene TRBJ1-4, with 7 bases aligning to TRBD1. The CDR3 has 14 amino acids. CDR1 SGHTA and CDR2 FQGNSA come from the germline V gene. With 6 bases clipped from V and 8 bases from J, the junction kept 9 bases outside the gene matches. The CDR3: CASRTGAGGEKLFF. The DNA of the CDR3 is TGTGCCAGCAGAACGGGGGCAGGGGGGGAAAAACTGTTTTTT.

The chain recombines TRBV28 with TRBJ2-1, with D possibly being TRBD2 (5 bases). The V gene's germline CDR1 is MDHEN and CDR2 SYDVKM. With 8 bases removed from V and 6 bases from J, the gap between germline ends came to 20 bases. The CDR3 is 15 amino acids. The DNA for the CDR3 is TGTGCCAGCCAATCTTCGGACGGGGTGGGCAATGAGCAGTTCTTC. Its translation: CASQSSDGVGNEQFF.

The chain uses TRBV6-2 or TRBV6-3 and TRBJ1-4, with D hard to call. Germline values: CDR1 MNHEY, CDR2 SVGEGT. Deletions cut 2 bases from V and 12 bases from J, with 10 bases between. The CDR3 has 12 residues. The CDR3 loop is CASSYPTYQLFF. DNA of the CDR3: TGTGCCAGCAGTTACCCCACCTACCAACTGTTTTTT.

This chain uses TRBV19 with TRBJ1-1; 7 bases fit TRBD1. The CDR3 is made up of 15 amino acids. The J segment lost 3 bases and the V segment lost 3 bases, leaving 7 bases of the junction unmatched. Germline values: CDR1 LNHDA, CDR2 SQIVND (reference sequence). This CDR3 is CASSMEGAIYTEAFF. CDR3 nucleotide sequence: TGTGCCAGTAGTATGGAGGGGGCTATTTACACTGAAGCTTTCTTT.

CDR3 residues: CSVYTGSLHF. The CDR3 nucleotides are TGCAGTGTTTATACGGGGTCCCTCCACTTT. The chain is built from TRBV20-1 and TRBJ1-6, with D unclear. Germline V gene lookup returns CDR1 DFQATT and CDR2 SNEGSKA (reference sequence). The CDR3 loop spans 10 amino acids. The V end lost 7 bases, the J end lost 14 bases, and 12 bases lay between the germline ends.

The rearrangement uses TRBV7-9 and TRBJ2-7; possible D gene TRBD1, 6 bases. V was cut by 5 bases and J by 3 bases, with 11 bases left in between. Germline assignment: CDR1 SEHNR and CDR2 FQNEAQ (reference sequence). This CDR3 contains 13 residues. The CDR3 loop is CASSVRDNYEQYV. Here the CDR3 DNA reads TGTGCCAGCAGCGTCCGGGACAACTACGAGCAGTACGTC.

The gene calls are TRBV5-6 and TRBJ2-1, with D tentatively TRBD1 (6 bases). Trimming left V 2 bases short and J 5 bases short, with 14 bases between. The CDR3 spans 15 residues. In germline, CDR1 is SGHDT, CDR2 YYEEEE. The CDR3 region is CASSLLRQAHNEQFF. The CDR3 DNA follows: TGTGCCAGCAGCTTACTTAGACAGGCCCACAATGAGCAGTTCTTC.

The rearrangement joins TRBV10-3 to TRBJ1-1, with 7 bases aligning to TRBD1. The CDR3 contains 13 residues. The germline V gene has CDR1 ENHRY and CDR2 SYGVKD. The junction had 6 bases not matched to a gene; V was cut back by 10 bases and J by 1 base. The CDR3 sequence: CASVGTANTEAFF. In DNA form, the CDR3 reads TGTGCCAGCGTCGGGACAGCGAACACTGAAGCTTTCTTT.

The chain employs TRBV28 and TRBJ2-1; 8 bases match TRBD2. Germline assignment: CDR1 MDHEN and CDR2 SYDVKM. CDR3 size: 15 residues. The ends lost 8 bases at V and 6 bases at J; junction bases unmatched: 12. CDR3 loop: CASWESGSPSNEQFF. The CDR3 region has the DNA TGTGCCAGCTGGGAAAGCGGGAGTCCTTCCAATGAGCAGTTCTTC. Supplemented by reference TRBV28 and TRBJ2-1, the full variable domain reads DVKVTQSSRYLVKRTGEKVFLECVQDMDHENMFWYRQDPGLGLRLIYFSYDVKMKEKGDIPEGYSVSREKKERFSLILESASTNQTSMYLCASWESGSPSNEQFFGPGTRLTVL.

The rearrangement uses TRBV6-1 and TRBJ2-5; TRBD2 agrees at 10 bases. The CDR3 has 16 amino acids. CDR1 and CDR2 (germline): MNHNS, SASEGT. Trimming cost V 3 bases and J 1 base; bases outside gene matches: 5. CDR3 DNA sequence: TGTGCCAGCAGTGACGCTAGCGGGAGACCCCAAGAGACCCAGTACTTC. It is translated as CASSDASGRPQETQYF.

The sample holds a few counts of this clone. V and J are TRBV27 and TRBJ2-2; weak D call: TRBD2 (5 bases). This CDR3 is 16 amino acids long. V lost 1 base to trimming and J lost 2 bases, with 11 bases between them. Germline lookup yields CDR1 MNHEY and CDR2 SMNVEV (reference sequence). The CDR3 is CASSLFSGKNTGELFF. For the CDR3, the DNA is TGTGCCAGCAGTTTATTTTCGGGGAAAAACACCGGGGAGCTGTTTTTT.

This chain uses TRBV6-5 with TRBJ1-2; 8 positions match TRBD1. The germline V gene encodes CDR1 MNHEY and CDR2 SVGAGI. CDR3 length equals 11 residues. J gave up 8 bases and V 9 bases, and 5 bases lay outside the gene matches. CDR3 in amino acids: CASSGQDGYTF. In DNA, the CDR3 is TGTGCCAGTTCGGGACAGGACGGCTACACCTTC.

The chain is built from TRBV5-1 and TRBJ2-7; 14 nucleotides line up with TRBD2. The V gene's germline CDR1 is SGHRS and CDR2 YFSETQ. The CDR3 loop spans 14 amino acids. The trim removed 6 bases at V and 3 bases at J, leaving 2 bases unmatched. The CDR3 sequence is CASKGTSGSYEQYF. CDR3 DNA: TGCGCCAGCAAAGGGACTAGCGGGAGCTACGAGCAGTACTTC.

The sample holds one count of this clone. At the DNA level, this CDR3 is encoded by other sequences in the same sample as well. The gene calls are TRBV11-3 and TRBJ1-1; D remains ambiguous. V lost 1 base and J 5 bases, leaving 8 bases between the germline ends. CDR1 and CDR2 from the germline V gene are SGHNT and YENEEA. The CDR3 sequence is 13 residues long. CDR3 region: CASSLARGTEAFF. The CDR3 DNA is TGTGCCAGCAGCTTAGCCCGAGGGACTGAAGCTTTCTTT.